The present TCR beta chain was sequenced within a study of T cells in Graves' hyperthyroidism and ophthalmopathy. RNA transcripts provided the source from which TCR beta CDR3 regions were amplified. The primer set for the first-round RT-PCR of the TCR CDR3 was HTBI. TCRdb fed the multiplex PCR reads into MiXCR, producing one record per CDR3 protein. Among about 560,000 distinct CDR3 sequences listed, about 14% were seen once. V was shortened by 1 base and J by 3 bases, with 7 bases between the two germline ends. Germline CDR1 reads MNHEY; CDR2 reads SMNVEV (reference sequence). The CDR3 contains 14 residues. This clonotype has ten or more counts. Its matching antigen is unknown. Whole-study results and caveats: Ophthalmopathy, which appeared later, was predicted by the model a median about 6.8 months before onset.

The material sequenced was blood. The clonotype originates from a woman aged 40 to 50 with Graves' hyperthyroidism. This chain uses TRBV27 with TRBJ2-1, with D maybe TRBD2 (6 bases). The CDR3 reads CASSLFSGYNEQFF. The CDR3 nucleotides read TGTGCCAGCAGTTTATTTAGCGGCTACAATGAGCAGTTCTTC.